The next 20 T cell receptor beta chains were all read from a single sample in a study of blood T cell repertoires in COVID-19. Clones were sequenced by immunoSEQ multiplex PCR, and TCRdb holds only the in-frame ones, with some missing. Of 60,000 or so clones listed, approximately 80% are singletons. Material for sequencing was peripheral blood. The receptors were sampled from a man aged 60 to 69 with acute or convalescent COVID-19.

The rearrangement joins TRBV7-3 to TRBJ2-2, with TRBD2 as a possible D gene (5 bases). The ends were cut back, 5 bases at V and 5 bases at J, with 21 bases in the middle. Germline lookup yields CDR1 SGHTA and CDR2 FQGTGA. The CDR3 runs to 17 residues. CDR3 nucleotides: TGTGCCAGCAGCGCGACTCCTACCTTGGACTTAACCGGGGAGCTGTTTTTT. The encoded protein is CASSATPTLDLTGELFF.

The rearrangement uses TRBV7-2 and TRBJ1-2; D unclear. The germline V and J ends were trimmed by 4 bases and 8 bases, with 11 bases remaining between them. CDR1 is SGHTA, CDR2 FQGNSA, per germline. The CDR3 spans 12 residues. In DNA form, the CDR3 reads TGTGCCAGCAGCTCCGACGAGAGGGGCTACACCTTC. This translates into CASSSDERGYTF. Full variable domain (missing parts from reference TRBV7-2 and TRBJ1-2): GAGVSQSPSNKVTEKGKDVELRCDPISGHTALYWYRQSLGQGLEFLIYFQGNSAPDKSGLPSDRFSAERTGGSVSTLTIQRTQQEDSAVYLCASSSDERGYTFGSGTRLTVV.

The CDR3 DNA follows: TGTGCCAGTAGTATGGGGGGACAGGGAGCAATCTCTGGAAACACCATATATTTT. This sequence encodes CASSMGGQGAISGNTIYF. V and J are TRBV19 and TRBJ1-3; 9 bases align to TRBD1. This CDR3 has 18 amino acids. Germline CDR1 and CDR2: LNHDA and SQIVND (reference sequence). After removal of 3 bases from V and 0 bases from J, the junction contained 9 bases not matched to a gene.

V and J are TRBV21-1 and TRBJ2-4; TRBD2, as called in the table, went unchecked against the DNA. TRBV21-1 is labeled a pseudogene. This CDR3 contains 19 residues. The CDR3, as DNA: TGTGCCAGCAGCAAAGCTCCGGGAGGCGGGGCCCCTGCCAAAAACATTCAGTACTTC. It yields the protein CASSKAPGGGAPAKNIQYF.

This rearrangement joins TRBV30 to TRBJ2-1; TRBD1 aligns across 7 bases. The CDR3 consists of 14 residues. The J segment lost 3 bases and the V segment lost 0 bases, leaving 2 bases of the junction unmatched. The germline V gene encodes CDR1 GTSNPN and CDR2 SVGIG (reference sequence). The CDR3 protein is CAWSVGGSYNEQFF. CDR3 DNA: TGTGCCTGGAGTGTAGGGGGCAGCTACAATGAGCAGTTCTTC.

As DNA, the CDR3 is TGCGCCAGCAGCTTGAGGGCGAGACAGACCTACAATGAGCAGTTCTTC. Its translation: CASSLRARQTYNEQFF. J is TRBJ2-1 and V is TRBV5-1; TRBD1 is a possible D gene (5 bases). Trimming removed 1 base from V and 2 bases from J, with 13 bases in between. Germline CDR1 is SGHRS and CDR2 is YFSETQ. This CDR3 has 16 amino acids.

The chain links TRBV2 to TRBJ1-6; 9 bases match TRBD1. J lost 0 bases, V lost 4 bases, and 4 bases had no gene match. Germline CDR1 and CDR2: SNHLY and FYNNEI. CDR3 length equals 17 residues. The CDR3 loop reads CASSGTGDTSYNSPLHF. The CDR3, as DNA: TGTGCCAGCAGTGGGACAGGGGACACCTCCTATAATTCACCCCTCCACTTT.

The chain links TRBV30 to TRBJ1-1; possibly TRBD1 for D (5 bases). V lost 2 bases and J lost 4, with 23 bases in between. This CDR3 contains 17 residues. Germline assignment: CDR1 GTSNPN and CDR2 SVGIG (reference sequence). CDR3 residues: CAWSRSRAPLYATEAFF. The DNA for the CDR3 is TGTGCCTGGAGTCGTAGCAGGGCTCCGCTCTACGCCACTGAAGCTTTCTTT.

The V call is TRBV19, the J call TRBJ1-5; tentative D call: TRBD1 (6 bases). The V gene's germline CDR1 is LNHDA and CDR2 SQIVND (reference sequence). This CDR3 has 16 residues. Trimming pared 4 bases from V and 2 bases from J, leaving 15 bases between. DNA for the CDR3: TGTGCCAGTAGTAACCCCAGGGGAGAAGGCAATCAGCCCCAGCATTTT. Translated, it gives CASSNPRGEGNQPQHF.

V is TRBV28 and J is TRBJ1-5, with no clear D. The V gene lost 10 bases and the J gene lost 0 bases, with 19 bases spanning the gap. From germline, CDR1 is MDHEN and CDR2 SYDVKM. The CDR3 contains 16 residues. CDR3 coding DNA: TGTGCCACAGCCGACATTAATTGGTATAGCAATCAGCCCCAGCATTTT. Its translation: CATADINWYSNQPQHF.

This chain connects TRBV19 to TRBJ2-7; maybe TRBD1 (5 bases). The germline gives CDR1 LNHDA, CDR2 SQIVND (reference sequence). This CDR3 is built from 14 residues. V was trimmed by 4 bases and J by 6 bases, leaving 16 bases between them. The CDR3 sequence is CASSRRQGGVEQYF. In DNA form, the CDR3 reads TGTGCCAGTAGTAGACGGCAGGGTGGGGTCGAGCAGTACTTC.

This clone appeared a single time. The rearrangement joins TRBV5-1 to TRBJ1-4, with D possibly matching TRBD1 (6 bases). This CDR3 has 14 amino acids. Germline CDR1 reads SGHRS; CDR2 reads YFSETQ. V lost 4 bases and J lost 7, with 14 bases in between. This CDR3 is CASSRSQGSEKLFF. The CDR3 DNA follows: TGCGCCAGCAGCCGATCCCAGGGGAGTGAAAAACTGTTTTTT.

The chain has TRBV10-3 and TRBJ1-1, with TRBD1 matching 9 bases. The V gene end was trimmed by 5 bases and the J gene end by 4 bases; junction bases not matched to a gene: 5. The CDR3 consists of 14 residues. Germline V gives CDR1 ENHRY, CDR2 SYGVKD. The CDR3 DNA reads as TGTGCCATCAGTAGGGACAGGGACGGCACTGAAGCTTTCTTT. It is translated as CAISRDRDGTEAFF.

V gene TRBV27 combines with J gene TRBJ2-7; the D gene is possibly TRBD2 (6 bases). The CDR3 totals 14 residues. Germline V CDR1 and CDR2: MNHEY, SMNVEV (reference sequence). V was clipped by 5 bases and J by 6 bases, with 17 bases between them. For the CDR3, the DNA is TGTGCCAGCAGTCCGTTCAGGGACTTTGGCGAGCAGTACTTC. It translates to CASSPFRDFGEQYF.

This clone has just one count. V is TRBV2 and J is TRBJ2-5; 10 nucleotides line up with TRBD2. Germline V gene lookup returns CDR1 SNHLY and CDR2 FYNNEI. This CDR3 is built from 15 residues. Trimming took 4 bases from V and 4 from J; bases not matched to a gene: 6. The CDR3 sequence: CASSGLAGGLETQYF. The CDR3 DNA is TGTGCCAGCAGTGGGTTAGCGGGGGGCCTAGAGACCCAGTACTTC.

The CDR3: CASSLGSGWATGELFF. CDR3 DNA sequence: TGTGCCAGCAGCTTGGGTAGCGGGTGGGCCACCGGGGAGCTGTTTTTT. The chain joins TRBV5-6 to TRBJ2-2, with 7 bases aligning to TRBD2. Unmatched junction bases numbered 6, after V lost 0 bases and J lost 4 bases. Germline V lookup: CDR1 SGHDT, CDR2 YYEEEE. The CDR3 is 16 amino acids.

The chain couples TRBV24-1 to TRBJ2-7; 8 nucleotides line up with TRBD1. The CDR3 consists of 15 residues. The V gene end was trimmed by 5 bases and the J gene end by 5 bases; junction bases not matched to a gene: 10. The germline gives CDR1 KGHDR, CDR2 SFDVKD. DNA of the CDR3: TGTGCCACCAGTGGGACCCCGGACAGGGAGCACGAGCAGTACTTC. Amino acids: CATSGTPDREHEQYF.

This chain uses TRBV5-5 with TRBJ2-1, with a weak D call TRBD1 (5 bases). CDR3 length equals 14 residues. With 1 base removed from V and 4 bases from J, the gap between germline ends came to 9 bases. Germline CDR1 is SGHKS and CDR2 is YYEKEE (reference sequence). The CDR3 sequence is CASSLLTEYNEQFF. DNA for the CDR3: TGTGCCAGCAGCTTGCTGACAGAATACAATGAGCAGTTCTTC.

This chain links TRBV2 with TRBJ2-3, with 9 bases that match TRBD2. The CDR3 consists of 14 residues. V shed 2 bases and J 4 bases; nucleotides not matched to a gene: 1. In germline, CDR1 is SNHLY, CDR2 FYNNEI. The chain's CDR3 is CASSELAGPDTQYF. CDR3 sequence (DNA): TGTGCCAGCAGTGAACTAGCGGGGCCAGATACGCAGTATTTT.

This rearrangement joins TRBV19 to TRBJ1-2, with unresolved D. Trimming pared 5 bases from V and 3 bases from J, leaving 16 bases between. CDR3 size: 15 residues. The germline V gene has CDR1 LNHDA and CDR2 SQIVND (reference sequence). The CDR3 here is CASSPIGGRDYGYTF. The CDR3 region has the DNA TGTGCCAGTAGTCCTATCGGCGGGAGGGACTATGGCTACACCTTC.